The rows below give T cell receptor beta chains drawn from one sample of a study of blood T cell repertoires in COVID-19. The table came from immunoSEQ multiplex PCR; TCRdb's copy has only in-frame clones and leaves some out. The sample shows 240,000 or so clones, 70% to 90% of them seen only once. The specimen was PBMCs or T cells enriched from blood (not recorded which). The receptors originated from a man aged 50 to 59 who had been exposed to COVID-19. Both conserved end residues are part of each CDR3. Each record gives: D gene, J gene, V gene, clone size, CDR3 protein, CDR3 DNA. The D gene is left open where the match is weak. Size tells how often a clone was seen (once, few, many) or the class of an expanded clone, and some rows leave it out.

>TRBD1|TRBJ2-1|TRBV7-3|NA
CASSLGQGVNEQFF
TGTGCCAGCAGCTTGGGACAGGGAGTGAATGAGCAGTTCTTC
>TRBD1|TRBJ1-6|TRBV27|NA
CARTWLRDRRLRSLHF
TGTGCCAGAACCTGGTTACGGGACAGGCGGCTCCGGTCCCTCCACTTT
>NA|TRBJ1-1|TRBV7-9|NA
CASSLESGHTEAFF
TGTGCCAGCAGCTTAGAGTCAGGGCACACTGAAGCTTTCTTT
>TRBD1|TRBJ1-2|TRBV7-9|once
CASSPGGTGVEYGYTF
TGTGCCAGCAGCCCCGGAGGGACAGGGGTGGAATATGGCTACACCTTC
>TRBD1|TRBJ1-1|TRBV5-5|NA
CASSFRGPSSEAFF
TGTGCCAGCAGCTTCAGGGGGCCCTCGTCTGAAGCTTTCTTT
>TRBD1|TRBJ1-1|TRBV11-3|NA
CASSSPGGYTEAFF
TGTGCCAGCAGTTCCCCAGGGGGATACACTGAAGCTTTCTTT
>TRBD1|TRBJ2-2|TRBV5-8|NA
CASSSGTVTGELFF
TGTGCCAGCAGCTCCGGGACAGTCACCGGGGAGCTGTTTTTT
>NA|TRBJ1-3|TRBV18|NA
CASSPAQGGNTIYF
TGTGCCAGCTCACCCGCACAGGGTGGAAACACCATATATTTT
>NA|TRBJ1-6|TRBV11-2|once
CASSLGASYNSPLHF
TGTGCCAGCAGCTTAGGGGCCTCCTATAATTCACCCCTCCACTTT
>TRBD1|TRBJ2-3|TRBV24-1|once
CATSDLKDRGKVADTQYF
TGTGCCACCAGTGACCTAAAGGACAGGGGCAAGGTCGCAGATACGCAGTATTTT
>NA|TRBJ1-1|TRBV19|NA
CASSIRVEAEAFF
TGTGCCAGTAGTATCCGAGTGGAGGCTGAAGCTTTCTTT
>NA|TRBJ2-7|TRBV4-1|NA
CASSRLMSGSSYEQYF
TGCGCCAGCAGCCGCTTGATGTCGGGGAGCTCCTACGAGCAGTACTTC
>TRBD1|TRBJ1-4|TRBV6-1|NA
CASSEYRGKEKLFF
TGTGCCAGCAGTGAATACAGGGGGAAGGAAAAACTGTTTTTT
>NA|TRBJ2-3|TRBV6-5|NA
CASWEQGERADTQYF
TGTGCCAGCTGGGAACAGGGTGAGAGGGCAGATACGCAGTATTTT
>NA|TRBJ1-3|TRBV4-1|NA
CASSPTGLSGNTIYF
TGCGCCAGCAGCCCAACAGGGCTCTCTGGAAACACCATATATTTT
>TRBD1|TRBJ2-1|TRBV18|NA
CASSPGQGASNEQFF
TGTGCCAGCTCACCCGGACAGGGGGCTAGTAATGAGCAGTTCTTC
>NA|TRBJ1-1|TRBV9|NA
CASSGTGGSTEAFF
TGTGCCAGCAGCGGTACCGGAGGGTCCACTGAAGCTTTCTTT
>NA|TRBJ2-5|TRBV29-1|NA
CSVLQGPQETQYF
TGCAGCGTTTTACAGGGACCCCAAGAGACCCAGTACTTC
>TRBD1|TRBJ2-2|TRBV7-9|few
CASSQGATGELFF
TGTGCCAGCAGCCAGGGGGCAACCGGGGAGCTGTTTTTT
>TRBD1|TRBJ1-2|TRBV5-1|few
CASSFGTGIYGYTF
TGCGCCAGCAGCTTCGGGACAGGGATCTATGGCTACACCTTC
>TRBD2|TRBJ2-2|TRBV5-1|NA
CASSQGLAGSTGELFF
TGCGCCAGCAGCCAGGGACTAGCGGGTTCCACTGGGGAGCTGTTTTTT
>NA|TRBJ1-6|TRBV20-1|once
CSASRQDNSPLHF
TGCAGTGCTAGTAGACAGGATAATTCACCCCTCCACTTT
>TRBD1|TRBJ1-3|TRBV11-2|NA
CASSARIWDRESSGNTIYF
TGTGCCAGCAGCGCTCGGATATGGGACAGGGAGAGCTCTGGAAACACCATATATTTT
>NA|TRBJ1-1|TRBV14|NA
CASSPDSEAFF
TGTGCCAGCAGCCCAGACAGTGAAGCTTTCTTT
>TRBD1|TRBJ2-3|TRBV5-1|once
CASSLTGTADTQYF
TGCGCCAGCAGCTTAACCGGGACAGCGGATACGCAGTATTTT
>NA|TRBJ1-6|TRBV10-3|NA
CAISEAGAGANSPLHF
TGTGCCATCAGTGAGGCTGGGGCAGGGGCGAATTCACCCCTCCACTTT
>NA|TRBJ2-1|TRBV11-2|NA
CASSLEHNRNYNEQFF
TGTGCCAGCAGCTTAGAACACAACCGAAACTACAATGAGCAGTTCTTC
>TRBD1|TRBJ2-7|TRBV5-6|NA
CASSSDRGWSSYEQYF
TGTGCCAGCAGCTCAGACAGGGGATGGAGCTCCTACGAGCAGTACTTC
>NA|TRBJ1-2|TRBV6-5|once
CASSYGGGYGYTF
TGTGCCAGCAGTTATGGGGGGGGCTATGGCTACACCTTC
>NA|TRBJ2-1|TRBV29-1|NA
CSVGLPSTEQQFF
TGCAGCGTTGGACTGCCTTCTACTGAGCAGCAGTTCTTC
>TRBD2|TRBJ2-1|TRBV5-1|NA
CASSLGTSGGHEQFF
TGCGCCAGCAGCCTTGGGACTAGCGGGGGGCATGAGCAGTTCTTC
>NA|TRBJ2-5|TRBV29-1|NA
CSVGRQLRQETQYF
TGCAGCGTTGGAAGACAGTTACGTCAAGAGACCCAGTACTTC
>TRBD1|TRBJ1-1|TRBV11-2|NA
CASSFLDRPTTEAFF
TGTGCCAGCAGCTTTCTGGACAGGCCAACAACTGAAGCTTTCTTT
>NA|TRBJ2-7|TRBV21-1|NA
CASRTRYAYEQYF
TGTGCCAGCAGAACCAGGTATGCCTACGAGCAGTACTTC
>NA|TRBJ1-4|TRBV2|NA
CASSEEGGSEKLFF
TGTGCCAGCAGTGAAGAAGGGGGAAGTGAAAAACTGTTTTTT
>TRBD2|TRBJ2-3|TRBV4-2|NA
CASSQEGKGGRAF
TGTGCCAGCAGCCAAGAGGGGAAAGGCGGGAGGGCGTTT
>NA|TRBJ1-6|TRBV10-2|NA
CASTTGRNSPLHF
TGCGCCAGCACAACAGGCCGTAATTCACCCCTCCACTTT
>NA|TRBJ1-1|TRBV6-5|once
CASSYAENTEAFF
TGTGCCAGCAGTTACGCAGAGAACACTGAAGCTTTCTTT
>NA|TRBJ1-2|TRBV28|NA
CASSSPQSPRRGYGYTF
TGTGCCAGCAGTTCACCCCAATCCCCGCGCAGGGGATATGGCTACACCTTC
>NA|TRBJ1-5|TRBV5-8|NA
CASSFGGGYSNQPQHF
TGTGCCAGCAGCTTCGGGGGGGGGTATAGCAATCAGCCCCAGCATTTT
>NA|TRBJ1-2|TRBV29-1|NA
CSVSPGTDYGYTF
TGCAGCGTGAGTCCCGGGACTGATTATGGCTACACCTTC
>NA|TRBJ2-1|TRBV30|NA
CAWSVGQPNQFF
TGTGCCTGGAGTGTAGGACAACCAAACCAGTTCTTC
>NA|TRBJ1-4|TRBV6-6|NA
CASRGAEGEKLFF
TGTGCCAGCAGGGGGGCAGAGGGTGAAAAACTGTTTTTT
>NA|TRBJ1-6|TRBV2|NA
CASSYQGWNSPLHF
TGTGCCAGCAGTTATCAGGGGTGGAATTCACCCCTCCACTTT
>NA|TRBJ2-5|TRBV11-3|NA
CASSFMQETQYF
TGTGCCAGCAGCTTCATGCAAGAGACCCAGTACTTC
>NA|TRBJ2-1|TRBV11-2|once
CASSLDRNEQFF
TGTGCCAGCAGCTTAGACCGCAATGAGCAGTTCTTC
>NA|TRBJ1-2|TRBV4-1|NA
CASSQGTAVNYGYTF
TGCGCCAGCAGCCAAGGGACAGCTGTTAACTATGGCTACACCTTC
>NA|TRBJ2-7|TRBV18|NA
CASSRKMAGEQYF
TGTGCCAGCTCACGTAAGATGGCGGGCGAGCAGTACTTC
>NA|TRBJ1-6|TRBV27|NA
CASSFVDGYNSPLHF
TGTGCCAGCAGTTTTGTAGACGGGTATAATTCACCCCTCCACTTT
>NA|TRBJ1-5|TRBV7-9|NA
CASSVGTWGQPQHF
TGTGCCAGCAGCGTGGGGACATGGGGTCAGCCCCAGCATTTT
>TRBD1|TRBJ1-1|TRBV3-1/TRBV3-2|NA
CASSPLMTGKPEAFF
TGTGCCAGCAGCCCCCTTATGACAGGGAAGCCTGAAGCTTTCTTT
>NA|TRBJ1-1|TRBV7-3|NA
CASSLIGGMNTEAFF
TGTGCCAGCAGCTTAATCGGGGGAATGAACACTGAAGCTTTCTTT